In this sample, the clone carrying this T cell receptor (beta chain) turned up many times. What it binds is unknown. The sample originates from a study of Graves' ophthalmopathy and Graves' hyperthyroidism. Study-wide points: With about 71% sensitivity and approximately 73% specificity, the model predicted ophthalmopathy progression.

The hyperthyroidism patients, aged 18 to 65, had been newly diagnosed, with under 2 months' duration. Researchers turned away patients with other autoimmune diseases, uncontrolled infections, pregnancy or lactation. Diagnosis used clinical symptoms, serum thyroxine, TRAb, thyroid ultrasound and orbital computed tomography. Amplified material comprised TCR beta CDR3 regions derived from RNA transcripts. HTBI primers served in a first-round RT-PCR, which a second-round multiplex PCR followed. TCRdb independently ran MiXCR on the multiplex PCR reads; one entry per CDR3 protein. Of about 1.1 million distinct CDR3 sequences listed, 35% to 40% are singletons. This CDR3 region has 15 residues. Germline assignment: CDR1 SGDLS and CDR2 YYNGEE. Trimming left V 0 bases short and J 4 bases short, with 11 bases between.

Specimen: peripheral blood or thyroid tissue (not recorded which). This TCR came from an adult man with Graves' hyperthyroidism. This chain connects TRBV9 to TRBJ1-5; D call uncertain. CDR3 in amino acids: CASSVGSAANQPQHF. DNA for the CDR3: TGTGCCAGCAGCGTAGGGTCGGCAGCAAATCAGCCCCAGCATTTT.